This T cell receptor beta chain was documented in a study of blood T cells in healthy people across ages. PCR was performed a second time for 7 to 11 cycles using a sample-barcoded 5' primer and a J-beta primer mix. Every sample gave at least 2.5 million paired-end reads containing CDR3. Each CDR3 protein gets one entry after TCRdb re-called the 5' RACE reads with MiXCR. Among hundreds of thousands of distinct CDR3 sequences listed, under 70% were seen once. About this clonotype: What it binds is unknown.

General observations from the study: Investigators viewed diversity estimates from one million T cells as underestimates, the study reported.

Sequences were obtained from blood. This TCR derives from a man in his 60s in good health.

The CDR3 sequence is CASSPGGQNFQETQYF. The CDR3 region has the DNA TGTGCCAGCAGCCCCGGGGGGCAAAACTTTCAAGAGACCCAGTACTTC. This rearrangement joins TRBV11-2 to TRBJ2-5; D possibly corresponds to TRBD2 (7 bases). Trimming cost V 5 bases and J 2 bases, with 18 bases left between them. Germline assignment: CDR1 SGHAT and CDR2 FQNNGV. The CDR3 extends over 16 amino acids. The whole variable domain, remainder taken from reference TRBV11-2 and TRBJ2-5, is EAGVAQSPRYKIIEKRQSVAFWCNPISGHATLYWYQQILGQGPKLLIQFQNNGVVDDSQLPKDRFSAERLKGVDSTLKIQPAKLEDSAVYLCASSPGGQNFQETQYFGPGTRLLVL.